The T cell receptor beta chain described here comes from a study of tumor and adjacent non-tumor tissue in lung cancer. Study information: Histology: about 13 adenocarcinoma, a couple of squamous cell carcinoma, 1 small cell lung cancer. Study-wide findings and caveats: Patients with more diverse tumor TCRs had worse survival. Significantly higher TCR diversity was found in tumor than normal lung.

Points on this clonotype: Its antigen is undetermined. No conserved phenylalanine or tryptophan ends this CDR3, so it is likely a read error.

The library came from three nested PCR rounds adapted from ARM-PCR protocols. TCRdb analysed the multiplex PCR reads with MiXCR anew, one entry per CDR3 protein. The sample holds approximately 120,000 distinct CDR3 sequences, about 61% seen once. RNA was extracted from bulk tissue without any cell sorting. Distant lung tissue was collected more than 3 cm away from the tumor edge. Newly diagnosed lung cancer patients had thoracic surgery in China, August–late 2014, without prior chemotherapy. V was trimmed by 7 bases and J by 5 bases, leaving 14 bases between them. The CDR3 contains 13 residues. The sequencing input was distant non-tumor lung tissue. The source is a man between 60 and 75 years old with non-small cell lung cancer. The chain recombines TRBV12-3 or TRBV12-4 with TRBJ2-5; D gene uncertain. CDR3 in amino acids: CASTQPATETQYS. DNA of the CDR3: TGTGCCAGCACCCAGCCCGCGACGGAGACCCAGTACTCC.